A single sample gave rise to the 30 T cell receptor beta chains below, sequenced in a study of CD8+CD57+ T cells in acquired aplastic anemia. Genomic DNA provided the template from which TCR beta VDJ and CDR3 profiles were obtained. TCRdb reprocessed the reads with MiXCR, giving one entry per CDR3 protein. The table includes about 190,000 distinct CDR3 sequences, less than 70% detected once. The sample consisted of sorted CD4+, CD8+, or CD8+CD57+ T cells (not recorded which) from PBMCs. Every receptor here comes from a human donor in good health, serving as a control.

The chain joins TRBV7-2 to TRBJ2-2; D uncertain. This CDR3 has 13 amino acids. V lost 5 bases and J lost 7, with 11 bases in between. CDR1 and CDR2 from the germline V gene are SGHTA and FQGNSA. The CDR3 region has the DNA TGTGCCAGCAGCGTCGTGGGCATCGGGGAGCTGTTTTTT. It specifies CASSVVGIGELFF. Full variable domain (missing parts from reference TRBV7-2 and TRBJ2-2): GAGVSQSPSNKVTEKGKDVELRCDPISGHTALYWYRQSLGQGLEFLIYFQGNSAPDKSGLPSDRFSAERTGGSVSTLTIQRTQQEDSAVYLCASSVVGIGELFFGEGSRLTVL.

V usage is TRBV20-1 and J usage is TRBJ2-5; 12 positions match TRBD1. The CDR3 has 16 amino acids. Germline V CDR1 and CDR2: DFQATT, SNEGSKA (reference sequence). Trimming took 1 base from V and 5 from J; bases not matched to a gene: 8. CDR3 sequence (DNA): TGCAGTGCTAGAGGCGGGACAGGGGGCCAATGGGAGACCCAGTACTTC. Residues: CSARGGTGGQWETQYF.

The rearrangement uses TRBV24-1 and TRBJ2-3; TRBD1 is a possible D gene (5 bases). The CDR3 runs to 13 residues. Trimming removed 3 bases at V and 5 bases at J, with 8 bases between. Germline CDR1 is KGHDR and CDR2 is SFDVKD. CDR3 loop: CATSDPGLDTQYF. CDR3 nucleotides: TGTGCCACCAGTGATCCAGGGTTAGATACGCAGTATTTT.

The chain couples TRBV7-9 to TRBJ2-7, with a weak D call TRBD1 (6 bases). This CDR3 region has 13 residues. V was shortened by 8 bases and J by 3 bases, with 14 bases between the two germline ends. Germline V gene data show CDR1 as SEHNR and CDR2 as FQNEAQ (reference sequence). CDR3 in amino acids: CASRSDRSYEQYF. The CDR3 coding sequence is TGTGCCAGCCGCTCCGACAGGAGCTACGAGCAGTACTTC.

This chain uses TRBV9 with TRBJ1-1; D remains unclear. Germline-derived CDR1 and CDR2 are SGDLS and YYNGEE. CDR3 length: 15 residues. Trimming took 1 base from V and 4 from J, leaving 14 bases between them. The CDR3 region has the DNA TGTGCCAGCAGCGTAAGACCCGGCGCGGGCACTGAAGCTTTCTTT. Its translation is CASSVRPGAGTEAFF. Complete variable domain (other parts from reference TRBV9 and TRBJ1-1): DSGVTQTPKHLITATGQRVTLRCSPRSGDLSVYWYQQSLDQGLQFLIQYYNGEERAKGNILERFSAQQFPDLHSELNLSSLELGDSALYFCASSVRPGAGTEAFFGQGTRLTVV.

The chain is built from TRBV19 and TRBJ2-5, with D perhaps matching TRBD1 or TRBD2 (5 bases each). Per germline, CDR1 LNHDA and CDR2 SQIVND (reference sequence). The CDR3 extends over 16 amino acids. V was cut by 5 bases and J by 2 bases, with 18 bases left in between. The CDR3, as DNA: TGTGCCAGTAGTCCCCTGGGGCTAGCCGATCAAGAGACCCAGTACTTC. As protein: CASSPLGLADQETQYF.

This clonotype was seen many times. The genes are TRBV19 and TRBJ1-6, with a weak D call TRBD1 (5 bases). CDR1 is LNHDA, CDR2 SQIVND, per germline (reference sequence). The CDR3 contains 13 residues. The germline V and J ends were trimmed by 5 bases and 10 bases, with 12 bases remaining between them. The CDR3 DNA sequence: TGTGCCAGTAGTTCCGCGGGGCGCTCACCCCTCCACTTT. This translates into CASSSAGRSPLHF.

This clonotype appeared a single time. Being one base from a much bigger clone, this may be a read error. The genes are TRBV11-1 and TRBJ2-3; maybe TRBD1 (6 bases). Germline CDR1 SGHAT, CDR2 FQDESV (reference sequence). The CDR3 sequence is 17 residues long. V lost 5 bases and J 1 base, leaving 19 bases between the germline ends. Here the CDR3 reads CASSPSYHSGGTDTQYF. Here the CDR3 DNA reads TGTGCCAGCAGCCCCTCTTATCATTCAGGGGGCACAGATACGCAGTATTTT.

This sequence joins TRBV7-2 and TRBJ2-5, with D tentatively TRBD1 or TRBD2 (5 bases each). Germline V gives CDR1 SGHTA, CDR2 FQGNSA. The CDR3 sequence is 15 residues long. V lost 1 base and J 2 bases, leaving 11 bases between the germline ends. CDR3 nucleotides: TGTGCCAGCAGCTTAGGCCCGGGGCAGCAAGAGACCCAGTACTTC. As protein: CASSLGPGQQETQYF. The full variable domain, rest sourced from reference TRBV7-2 and TRBJ2-5, is GAGVSQSPSNKVTEKGKDVELRCDPISGHTALYWYRQSLGQGLEFLIYFQGNSAPDKSGLPSDRFSAERTGGSVSTLTIQRTQQEDSAVYLCASSLGPGQQETQYFGPGTRLLVL.

This clonotype was picked up one time. The CDR3 protein is CASSPTGTSGADTQYF. In nucleotides, the CDR3 is TGCGCCAGCAGCCCGACCGGGACTAGCGGGGCAGATACGCAGTATTTT. V is TRBV5-1 and J is TRBJ2-3; TRBD2 matches at 13 bases. This CDR3 has 16 amino acids. Trimming took 4 bases from V and 4 from J; bases not matched to a gene: 6. The germline V gene has CDR1 SGHRS and CDR2 YFSETQ.

Concerning this clonotype itself: The DNA is omitted, as the CDR3 cannot be located on it reliably, and the CDR3 follows TCRdb's listing. The chain links TRBV7-9 to TRBJ1-2. The CDR3 extends over 18 residues, inclusive of both ends. CDR1 is SEHNR, CDR2 FQNEAQ, per germline (reference sequence). CDR3 residues: CASSLQEGNEQFFGGYTF.

The genes are TRBV29-1 and TRBJ2-5, with TRBD2 matching over 11 bases. The CDR3 extends over 14 amino acids. The germline V gene has CDR1 SQVTM and CDR2 ANQGSEA. V lost 1 base and J lost 5; bases outside the gene matches: 3. This chain's CDR3 is CSVEGLAGRETQYF. Written as DNA, the CDR3 is TGCAGCGTTGAAGGACTAGCGGGGAGGGAGACCCAGTACTTC.

At least ten counts were recorded for this clonotype. The chain uses TRBV14 and TRBJ1-1; 7 bases are shared with TRBD1. Germline V gene lookup returns CDR1 SGHDN and CDR2 FVKESK. The V and J ends lost 4 bases and 5 bases, in that order; junction bases with no gene match: 10. The CDR3 length is 15 residues. Here the CDR3 DNA reads TGTGCCAGCAGCCGCCAAAGACAGGGTCATACTGAAGCTTTCTTT. Amino acid sequence: CASSRQRQGHTEAFF.

Concerning this clonotype itself: A junction end diverges from the germline sequence, so it may reflect a read error. The chain combines TRBV20-1 with TRBJ2-1, with 13 nucleotides matching TRBD2. CDR3 length equals 18 residues. Germline loops: CDR1 DFQATT, CDR2 SNEGSKA (reference sequence). DNA of the CDR3: TGCAGTGCTAGAGATCTAACTAGCGGGGGGGGGCTCTACAATGGGCAGTTCTTC. Protein: CSARDLTSGGGLYNGQFF.

The rearrangement links TRBV2 to TRBJ1-4, with unresolved D. CDR3 length equals 14 residues. CDR1 is SNHLY, CDR2 FYNNEI, per germline. The V gene lost 4 bases and the J gene lost 8 bases, with 14 bases spanning the gap. The CDR3 sequence: CASSAADWGEKLFF. Here the CDR3 DNA reads TGTGCCAGCAGTGCGGCGGACTGGGGAGAAAAACTGTTTTTT.

The gene calls are TRBV20-1 and TRBJ2-3; TRBD2 matches at 9 bases. J lost 0 bases, V lost 3 bases, and 10 bases had no gene match. This CDR3 has 17 residues. The germline V gene has CDR1 DFQATT and CDR2 SNEGSKA (reference sequence). CDR3 sequence (DNA): TGCAGTGCTAGCTCGATCGGCGGGGGGGTAAGCACAGATACGCAGTATTTT. This codes for CSASSIGGGVSTDTQYF.

The CDR3, as DNA: TGTGCCAGCAGCCAGGTGGGGGCCTATGAGCAGTTCTTC. Residues: CASSQVGAYEQFF. J is TRBJ2-1 and V is TRBV7-2; the D gene is possibly TRBD1 (6 bases). CDR3 length: 13 residues. V lost 5 bases, J lost 8 bases, and 13 bases lay in between. The germline V gene encodes CDR1 SGHTA and CDR2 FQGNSA.

About this clonotype: A much larger clone sits a single nucleotide away, making a read error possible. The V gene is TRBV10-3, the J gene TRBJ2-3, with 8 bases matching TRBD1. The CDR3 consists of 13 residues. The ends lost 6 bases at V and 3 bases at J; junction bases unmatched: 2. Germline V gives CDR1 ENHRY, CDR2 SYGVKD. CDR3 DNA: TGTGCCATCAGGGACAGGGTTACAGATACGCAGTATTTT. This encodes CAIRDRVTDTQYF.

This chain links TRBV9 with TRBJ2-4; D may be TRBD2 (6 bases). The CDR3 sequence is 15 residues long. The V gene lost 3 bases and the J gene lost 0 bases, with 10 bases spanning the gap. CDR1 and CDR2 (germline): SGDLS, YYNGEE. The CDR3: CASSALGLAKNIQYF. The CDR3, as DNA: TGTGCCAGCAGCGCGTTGGGACTAGCCAAAAACATTCAGTACTTC.

This chain links TRBV2 with TRBJ2-7; TRBD1 matches at 7 bases. From germline, CDR1 is SNHLY and CDR2 FYNNEI. V dropped 9 bases and J dropped 1; count of bases not matched to a gene: 0. The CDR3 spans 11 residues. DNA of the CDR3: TGTGCCAGGACAGGGTCCTACGAGCAGTACTTC. It is translated as CARTGSYEQYF.

The rearrangement joins TRBV2 to TRBJ1-1; a weak D match, TRBD1 (6 bases). The CDR3 is made up of 13 amino acids. Trimming shortened V by 7 bases and J by 1 base, and 10 bases separated the two germline ends. The germline gives CDR1 SNHLY, CDR2 FYNNEI. In DNA form, the CDR3 reads TGTGCCAGCATCGACAGGCCGAACACTGAAGCTTTCTTT. The encoded protein is CASIDRPNTEAFF.

This clonotype was seen repeatedly, ten times or more. V and J are TRBV7-9 and TRBJ2-2; no clear D. CDR3 length equals 15 residues. Between the trimmed V and J ends, which lost 3 bases and 5 bases, there was a span of 13 bases. CDR1 is SEHNR and CDR2 is FQNEAQ in the germline V gene (reference sequence). CDR3: CASSLNRPPTGELFF. The CDR3 region has the DNA TGTGCCAGCAGCTTGAACAGACCACCAACCGGGGAGCTGTTTTTT. Full variable domain (outside the CDR3, taken from reference TRBV7-9 and TRBJ2-2): DTGVSQNPRHKITKRGQNVTFRCDPISEHNRLYWYRQTLGQGPEFLTYFQNEAQLEKSRLLSDRFSAERPKGSFSTLEIQRTEQGDSAMYLCASSLNRPPTGELFFGEGSRLTVL.

The rearrangement joins TRBV28 to TRBJ1-6, with D tentatively TRBD1 (6 bases). There are 15 residues in the CDR3. The V end lost 6 bases, the J end lost 14 bases, and 23 bases lay between the germline ends. From germline, CDR1 is MDHEN and CDR2 SYDVKM. DNA for the CDR3: TGTGCCAGCAGCCCACCGGGACACCTTTTTCAGGCCCTCCACTTT. This sequence encodes CASSPPGHLFQALHF.

The rearrangement uses TRBV20-1 and TRBJ2-4, with D unresolved. The CDR3 is 12 amino acids. Trimming left V 8 bases short and J 7 bases short, with 15 bases between. CDR1 and CDR2 (germline): DFQATT, SNEGSKA (reference sequence). The CDR3 sequence: CSPSQVKNIQYF. CDR3 sequence (DNA): TGCAGTCCCTCCCAGGTCAAGAACATTCAGTACTTC.

This clonotype was seen repeatedly, ten times or more. The chain is built from TRBV11-2 and TRBJ2-5; 10 nucleotides match TRBD1. V gave up 5 bases and J gave up 1 base; unmatched junction bases: 4. Per the germline V gene, CDR1 is SGHAT and CDR2 is FQNNGV. This CDR3 contains 15 residues. The CDR3 nucleotides are TGTGCCAGCAGCCAGACAGGGGGCGTCCAAGAGACCCAGTACTTC. Translated: CASSQTGGVQETQYF.

The chain has TRBV2 and TRBJ1-5, with TRBD1 matching over 10 bases. The trim removed 3 bases at V and 4 bases at J, leaving 3 bases unmatched. The CDR3 length is 15 residues. CDR1 is SNHLY, CDR2 FYNNEI, per germline. CDR3 protein: CASSDRGQGNQPQHF. The CDR3 DNA follows: TGTGCCAGCAGTGACAGGGGACAGGGGAATCAGCCCCAGCATTTT.

Many counts were recorded for this clonotype. The chain links TRBV12-3 or TRBV12-4 to TRBJ1-4, with 7 bases that match TRBD1. The CDR3 is 15 residues long. The V and J ends lost 5 bases and 5 bases, in that order; junction bases with no gene match: 8. In DNA form, the CDR3 reads TGTGCCAGCAGTCCGTCGGGACAGATAAATGAAAAACTGTTTTTT. It is translated as CASSPSGQINEKLFF.

V usage is TRBV20-1 and J usage is TRBJ2-2, with 9 bases identical to TRBD1. The junction had 0 bases not matched to a gene; V was cut back by 3 bases and J by 13 bases. CDR3 size: 10 residues. Germline-derived CDR1 and CDR2 are DFQATT and SNEGSKA (reference sequence). The DNA of the CDR3 is TGCAGTGCTAGGGACAGGGGGCTGTTTTTT. It specifies CSARDRGLFF.

Note on this clonotype: The junction departs from the called germline gene at one end, perhaps through a read error. This chain joins TRBV24-1 and TRBJ1-2, with D possibly being TRBD1 (5 bases). CDR1 is KGHDR, CDR2 SFDVKD, per germline. This CDR3 region has 15 residues. Here the CDR3 reads CAISGGEGSDYGYTF. DNA of the CDR3: TGTGCCATCAGTGGGGGAGAGGGGAGCGACTATGGCTACACCTTC.

This chain joins TRBV7-3 and TRBJ1-6; D remains ambiguous. The germline V gene encodes CDR1 SGHTA and CDR2 FQGTGA. The CDR3 totals 14 residues. Trimming removed 3 bases from V and 13 bases from J, with 16 bases in between. CDR3 sequence: CASSLAPFGSPLHF. CDR3 bases: TGTGCCAGCAGCTTGGCACCTTTCGGTTCGCCCCTCCACTTT.